This T cell receptor (beta chain) was found in a study of tumor and adjacent non-tumor tissue in lung cancer. This clonotype came up a few times. A read error may explain this, as a much larger clone is one base away. The library came from three nested PCR rounds adapted from ARM-PCR protocols. TCRdb reprocessed the multiplex PCR reads via MiXCR and lists one record per CDR3 protein. The sample records 120,000 or so distinct CDR3 sequences, around 82% being singletons. Trimming took off 4 bases at V and 9 bases at J, with 16 bases between the two ends. CDR1 is SGHDN and CDR2 is FVKESK in the germline V gene. This CDR3 comprises 14 residues. This sample's RNA came from whole unsorted tissue.

The chain carries TRBV14 and TRBJ2-1; a possible D gene is TRBD2 (5 bases). Specimen: lung tumor tissue. This receptor was obtained from a man aged 70-80 years with non-small cell lung cancer. The CDR3 coding sequence is TGTGCCAGCAGCCCCTTTCCTAGCTGGAGTGAGCAGTTCTTC. Its protein is CASSPFPSWSEQFF.